This TCR beta chain came from a study of long-term antiretroviral therapy in people with HIV. The CDR3 runs 16 residues. V dropped 0 bases and J dropped 8 bases, with 22 bases sitting between them. Germline CDR1 reads GTSNPN; CDR2 reads SVGIG (reference sequence). Concerning this clone itself: The antigen is unknown.

The immunoSEQ assay was v3.0, run at survey level. Some clones are missing from TCRdb's copy, which holds only in-frame ones; the method was immunoSEQ multiplex PCR. The data show about 25,000 clones, roughly 80% seen once. Study-wide points: The data indicate that diversity increased after ART but remained below transplant donor controls. The clones with expansion before ART were dominant in the repertoire at all time points.

The source of this sequence is a man aged 30-40 years with HIV. The sample was unsorted PBMCs, taken 2.1 years after starting antiretroviral therapy. The V call is TRBV30, the J call TRBJ1-2; D remains unclear. The CDR3 sequence: CAWSVRIKSALGGYTF. The CDR3 DNA follows: TGTGCCTGGAGTGTACGGATCAAAAGCGCCCTTGGGGGCTACACCTTC. Filled out from reference TRBV30 and TRBJ1-2, the complete variable domain reads SQTIHQWPATLVQPVGSPLSLECTVEGTSNPNLYWYRQAAGRGLQLLFYSVGIGQISSEVPQNLSASRPQDRQFILSSKKLLLSDSGFYLCAWSVRIKSALGGYTFGSGTRLTVV.